One and the same sample provided the 5 T cell receptor beta chains below, sequenced in a study of T cell changes during pregnancy in multiple sclerosis. Profiling relied on immunoSEQ multiplex PCR, and the TCRdb table lists in-frame clones only, not all of them. The data hold about 110,000 clones, with roughly nine tenths observed a single time. Sequenced here: peripheral blood, sampled before pregnancy. These receptors all come from a female donor with multiple sclerosis, enrolled in a pregnancy study.

This clone was recorded only once. The rearrangement links TRBV28 to TRBJ2-7; D may be TRBD2 (6 bases). Per the germline V gene, CDR1 is MDHEN and CDR2 is SYDVKM. The CDR3 extends over 12 amino acids. Trimming took 7 bases from V and 3 from J, leaving 10 bases between them. The DNA for the CDR3 is TGTGCCAGCACGGAGGGAGACTACGAGCAGTACTTC. The encoded protein is CASTEGDYEQYF.

V gene TRBV27 combines with J gene TRBJ2-1; maybe TRBD2 (6 bases). V lost 7 bases and J 10 bases, leaving 29 bases between the germline ends. The germline V gene has CDR1 MNHEY and CDR2 SMNVEV (reference sequence). CDR3 length: 17 amino acids. The CDR3 coding sequence is TGTGCCAGCATTGTTGGGGGGAATCGGGACCCAGAGCGGGAGCAGTTCTTC. Its protein product is CASIVGGNRDPEREQFF.

This clone occurred once. CDR3 in amino acids: CASSSRDRSLAKNIQYF. CDR3 in DNA: TGTGCCAGCAGCTCCCGGGACAGGAGTCTAGCCAAAAACATTCAGTACTTC. The chain carries TRBV7-9 and TRBJ2-4; the match to TRBD1 covers 8 bases. CDR1 is SEHNR, CDR2 FQNEAQ, per germline (reference sequence). V trimming: 4 bases; J trimming: 0 bases; junction bases outside the gene matches: 8. The CDR3 length is 17 residues.

The rearrangement joins TRBV15 to TRBJ2-2; the D gene is possibly TRBD2 (6 bases). Germline assignment: CDR1 LNHNV and CDR2 YYDKDF (reference sequence). This CDR3 comprises 15 residues. V was pared by 5 bases and J by 6 bases, with 16 bases between. For the CDR3, the DNA is TGTGCCACCAGCTCCGGGGGTTTATCGGCCGGGGAGCTGTTTTTT. As protein: CATSSGGLSAGELFF.

This chain joins TRBV2 and TRBJ2-7, with a weak D call TRBD2 (5 bases). Trimming removed 6 bases from V and 5 bases from J, with 14 bases in between. This CDR3 has 13 amino acids. Germline lookup yields CDR1 SNHLY and CDR2 FYNNEI. CDR3 sequence reads: CASSPDLADEQYF. CDR3 in DNA: TGTGCCAGCAGCCCAGACCTAGCTGACGAGCAGTACTTC.